The rows below give T cell receptor beta chains drawn from one sample of a study of blood T cell repertoires in COVID-19. Clones were sequenced by immunoSEQ multiplex PCR, and TCRdb holds only the in-frame ones, with some missing. Of under 300,000 clones listed, just under 85% are singletons. Source material: peripheral blood. The receptors were sampled from an older woman with active or convalescent COVID-19. The CDR3 runs from the conserved cysteine through the conserved F or W. A D gene is named only where the DNA matches it firmly. Clone size is stated in some rows and not others, as once, few, many or a class when expanded.

D gene,V gene,J gene,clone size,CDR3 DNA,CDR3 protein
.,TRBV7-2,TRBJ1-6,.,TGTGCCAGCAGCTTAGGGCAGGGGATCTATAATTCACCCCTCCACTTT,CASSLGQGIYNSPLHF
.,TRBV6-6,TRBJ1-5,.,TGTGCCAGCAGTCCCCTTGCCTCGCAGGAGGGGAGCAATCAGCCCCAGCATTTT,CASSPLASQEGSNQPQHF
TRBD2,TRBV5-1,TRBJ2-7,.,TGCGCCAGCAGCTTGGGCGGACTAGCGGGAGCCTACGAGCAGTACTTC,CASSLGGLAGAYEQYF
TRBD1,TRBV11-3,TRBJ2-7,once,TGTGCCAGCAGCCGGGACAGGGCAAGGAACGAGCAGTACTTC,CASSRDRARNEQYF
.,TRBV7-6,TRBJ2-1,.,TGTGCCAGCAGCCCCCGAGTCGGGGAGCAGTTCTTC,CASSPRVGEQFF
TRBD1,TRBV15,TRBJ1-6,.,TGTGCCACCAGCAGCGGGACAGGGTTGCGGTCACCCCTCCACTTT,CATSSGTGLRSPLHF
TRBD2,TRBV19,TRBJ2-1,.,TGTGCCAGTAGTATAGACAGCGGGACTAACTACAATGAGCAGTTCTTC,CASSIDSGTNYNEQFF
.,TRBV30,TRBJ1-6,few,TGTGCCTGGAGGAGTAGACTTAATTCACCCCTCCACTTT,CAWRSRLNSPLHF
TRBD1,TRBV5-5,TRBJ2-3,.,TGTGCCAGCAGCCCGGGAGGAGGACAGGGGGATACGCAGTATTTT,CASSPGGGQGDTQYF
.,TRBV5-1,TRBJ1-4,.,TGCGCCAGCAGCCGTTCGGCTAATGAAAAACTGTTTTTT,CASSRSANEKLFF
.,TRBV5-5,TRBJ1-6,.,TGTGCCAGCAGCTTGAACCTGGCGGAATCGGCTTCACCCCTCCACTTT,CASSLNLAESASPLHF
.,TRBV5-5,TRBJ1-4,.,TGTGCCAGCAGCTTTTCTTCGGGGGACGAAAAACTGTTTTTT,CASSFSSGDEKLFF
TRBD2,TRBV10-3,TRBJ2-5,.,TGTGCCATCAGTGAACGACTAGCGGGACAAGAGACCCAGTACTTC,CAISERLAGQETQYF
TRBD2,TRBV4-1,TRBJ2-7,few,TGCGCCAGCAGCCACGGGACTAGCGGGAGTAACTACGAGCAGTACTTC,CASSHGTSGSNYEQYF
TRBD2,TRBV19,TRBJ2-7,.,TGTGCCAGTAGTATCGGGAGGCCCTCCTACGAGCAGTACTTC,CASSIGRPSYEQYF
.,TRBV6-4,TRBJ1-1,.,TGTGCCAGCAGTGTCCCTACACGAGACATGAACACTGAAGCTTTCTTT,CASSVPTRDMNTEAFF
.,TRBV6-5,TRBJ1-5,.,TGTGCCAGCATGGGAGGTAATCAGCCCCAGCATTTT,CASMGGNQPQHF
TRBD2,TRBV7-9,TRBJ2-7,.,TGTGCCAGCAGCTTGGGCCCAAGCGGGAGGACGGGCGAGCAGTACTTC,CASSLGPSGRTGEQYF
.,TRBV5-4,TRBJ2-2,.,TGTGCCAGCAGCTTGCTTCCGACTAGTGGGTCCGGGGAGCTGTTTTTT,CASSLLPTSGSGELFF
.,TRBV6-5,TRBJ2-4,.,TGTGCCAGCAGTCGACAGGGAGGAGGCATTCAGTACTTC,CASSRQGGGIQYF
.,TRBV7-9,TRBJ2-3,few,TGTGCCAGCAGCTCAATCACAGATACGCAGTATTTT,CASSSITDTQYF
TRBD2,TRBV6-6,TRBJ2-7,.,TGTGCCAGCACTAAACCCGGGACTAGCGGACCCTACGAGCAGTACTTC,CASTKPGTSGPYEQYF
TRBD1,TRBV10-3,TRBJ2-1,.,TGTGCCATCAGTTCCCGGGACAGGGGCGCTAACAATGAGCAGTTCTTC,CAISSRDRGANNEQFF
TRBD2,TRBV19,TRBJ2-3,.,TGTGCCAGTAGTACGGGACTAGCGGGAGGCGCAGATACGCAGTATTTT,CASSTGLAGGADTQYF
.,TRBV29-1,TRBJ2-3,.,TGCAGCGCCACAGGGCTAAGCACAGATACGCAGTATTTT,CSATGLSTDTQYF
.,TRBV6-4,TRBJ1-4,.,TGTGCCAGCAGTGACTCTCTTTTGAGGGAGGGTGAAAAACTGTTTTTT,CASSDSLLREGEKLFF
.,TRBV2,TRBJ1-1,.,TGTGCCAGCAGTTTCTTCTCGAACACTGAAGCTTTCTTT,CASSFFSNTEAFF
TRBD2,TRBV3-1/TRBV3-2,TRBJ2-7,.,TGTGCCAGCAGCCAACGACTAGCGGGAGGGCTCTACGAGCAGTACTTC,CASSQRLAGGLYEQYF
.,TRBV7-9,TRBJ1-1,.,TGTGCCACCACGTACACAGGGACGAACACTGAAGCTTTCTTT,CATTYTGTNTEAFF
TRBD1,TRBV7-3,TRBJ2-3,.,TGTGCCAGCAGCTTAAGGGGCAGGGGGCGCGGTACGCAGTATTTT,CASSLRGRGRGTQYF
.,TRBV28,TRBJ1-3,.,TGTGCCAGCAAGCGGGAAGCTTCTGGAAACACCATATATTTT,CASKREASGNTIYF
.,TRBV5-4,TRBJ2-3,once,TGTGCCAGCAGCTTGGGGCAGCGGGCCCGCACAGATACGCAGTATTTT,CASSLGQRARTDTQYF
TRBD1,TRBV30,TRBJ2-7,.,TGTGCCTGGAGTGCGACAGGGCGGACGTACGAGCAGTACTTC,CAWSATGRTYEQYF
.,TRBV6-5,TRBJ1-1,.,TGTGCCAGCGCCCAGGCCAGGGAGGGCGTGGGAGCTTTCTTT,CASAQAREGVGAFF
TRBD2,TRBV10-3,TRBJ2-3,.,TGTGCCATCAGCGGGACTAGCGGGAGCACAGATACGCAGTATTTT,CAISGTSGSTDTQYF
.,TRBV14,TRBJ1-2,.,TGTGCCAGCAGCGTCAGCGGGGGAGGTGGCTACACCTTC,CASSVSGGGGYTF
.,TRBV27,TRBJ1-5,.,TGTGCCAGCAGTTTCCTCGGGAATCAGCCCCAGCATTTT,CASSFLGNQPQHF
TRBD1,TRBV11-1,TRBJ1-2,once,TGTGCCAGCAGCACCCCCCTGACAGGGGTTGGTGGCTACACCTTC,CASSTPLTGVGGYTF
TRBD1,TRBV11-2,TRBJ2-1,.,TGTGCCAGCAGCTACCAGAACAGGGGCAATGAGCAGTTCTTC,CASSYQNRGNEQFF
TRBD1,TRBV24-1,TRBJ1-2,.,TGTGCCACCAGTGATCGGGACAGGGGTGACTATGGCTACACCTTC,CATSDRDRGDYGYTF
.,TRBV6-5,TRBJ1-1,.,TGTGCCAGCAGTTATTACAGAACGAACACTGAAGCTTTCTTT,CASSYYRTNTEAFF
TRBD1,TRBV19,TRBJ2-1,.,TGTGCCAGTACCCCAGGGGGCACCAAAGGTTTCCATGAGCAGTTCTTC,CASTPGGTKGFHEQFF
TRBD1,TRBV28,TRBJ1-1,.,TGTGCCAGCAGGGACAGGGGCCCCCGTTCCATGAACACTGAAGCTTTCTTT,CASRDRGPRSMNTEAFF
.,TRBV28,TRBJ1-2,.,TGTGCCAGCAGTTTAGCACAGACCTATGGCTACACCTTC,CASSLAQTYGYTF
TRBD1,TRBV24-1,TRBJ2-3,few,TGTGCCACCAGTGGTAACAGGGGGCGGTTTAGAGATACGCAGTATTTT,CATSGNRGRFRDTQYF
TRBD2,TRBV27,TRBJ2-1,.,TGTGCCAGCAGCTACCTTTGGAGCGGGGGGGCCCATGAGCAGTTCTTC,CASSYLWSGGAHEQFF
.,TRBV15,TRBJ2-5,.,TGTGCCACCAGCAGAGACCGGGGGGCAGAGACCCAGTACTTC,CATSRDRGAETQYF
.,TRBV27,TRBJ1-3,few,TGTGCCAGCAGACGAGTCTACTCTGGAAACACCATATATTTT,CASRRVYSGNTIYF
.,TRBV11-3,TRBJ1-1,.,TGTGCCAGCAGACGGGACACTGAAGCTTTCTTT,CASRRDTEAFF
TRBD2,TRBV6-1,TRBJ2-3,.,TGTGCCAGCAGTGAAGTAGCGGGGTTAGGCACAGATACGCAGTATTTT,CASSEVAGLGTDTQYF
.,TRBV3-1/TRBV3-2,TRBJ1-3,.,TGTGCCAGCAGCCCCCCGGGAAGCTCTGGAAACACCATATATTTT,CASSPPGSSGNTIYF